The 13 T cell receptor beta chains below were found in one sample sequenced in a study of cytomegalovirus exposure and HLA in healthy donors. Primers included in the PCR were 60 Vbeta and 13 Jbeta primers. Profiled with immunoSEQ multiplex PCR; TCRdb holds only in-frame clones, not every one. This specimen shows about 77,000 clones; the ten leading clones hold roughly 15%. The sequenced sample consisted of PBMCs. All receptors come from a man aged 50 to 59 in good health and CMV-seropositive.

The rearrangement links TRBV15 to TRBJ1-1, with 9 bases lining up with TRBD1. The CDR3 loop spans 16 amino acids. After removal of 3 bases from V and 5 bases from J, the junction contained 10 bases not matched to a gene. The germline V gene has CDR1 LNHNV and CDR2 YYDKDF (reference sequence). Here the CDR3 reads CATSSLQGAERTEAFF. The DNA for the CDR3 is TGTGCCACCAGCAGCTTACAGGGGGCAGAGCGTACTGAAGCTTTCTTT.

The V gene is TRBV5-3, the J gene TRBJ1-5; D gene unclear. TRBV5-3 is known as an ORF, though its function is uncertain. The CDR3 loop spans 16 amino acids. Trimming took 1 base from V and 2 from J, leaving 13 bases between them. The DNA of the CDR3 is TGTGCCAGAAGCTTGTCCGGGTCTCCACGCAATCAGCCCCAGCATTTT. It translates to CARSLSGSPRNQPQHF.

This chain uses TRBV5-1 with TRBJ2-5; 9 nucleotides match TRBD1. The trim removed 4 bases at V and 5 bases at J, leaving 6 bases unmatched. Germline V gene data show CDR1 as SGHRS and CDR2 as YFSETQ. CDR3 length: 14 amino acids. The CDR3 DNA follows: TGCGCCAGCAGCCCCGGACAGGGGTGGGAGACCCAGTACTTC. This encodes CASSPGQGWETQYF.

This chain joins TRBV19 and TRBJ1-2; 7 bases map to TRBD1. CDR1 is LNHDA, CDR2 SQIVND, per germline (reference sequence). The CDR3 totals 17 residues. With V trimmed by 4 bases and J by 2 bases, 13 bases remained unmatched. The CDR3 nucleotides read TGTGCCAGTAGTACAGTAGGGGGCGAGGCGGTAAACTATGGCTACACCTTC. It yields the protein CASSTVGGEAVNYGYTF.

The chain links TRBV11-2 to TRBJ1-1; D is undetermined. Deletions cut 1 base from V and 2 bases from J, with 11 bases between. Germline CDR1 reads SGHAT; CDR2 reads FQNNGV. This CDR3 is built from 15 residues. CDR3 region: CASSLVGDGNTEAFF. CDR3 coding DNA: TGTGCCAGCAGCTTAGTCGGGGATGGTAACACTGAAGCTTTCTTT.

This chain links TRBV4-1 with TRBJ2-1, with 9 positions matching TRBD2. Unmatched junction bases numbered 5, after V lost 4 bases and J lost 4 bases. This CDR3 has 15 amino acids. Germline-derived CDR1 and CDR2 are MGHRA and YSYEKL. As DNA, the CDR3 is TGCGCCAGCAGCCTGACTAGCGGAGATTACAATGAGCAGTTCTTC. Protein product: CASSLTSGDYNEQFF.

The genes are TRBV5-8 and TRBJ2-3, with D possibly matching TRBD1 (5 bases). Per germline, CDR1 SGHTS and CDR2 YDEGEE. Trimming pared 0 bases from V and 4 bases from J, leaving 9 bases between. The CDR3 runs 14 residues. CDR3 sequence reads: CASSLAGQADTQYF. CDR3 DNA sequence: TGTGCCAGCAGCTTGGCAGGGCAAGCAGATACGCAGTATTTT.

The rearrangement links TRBV28 to TRBJ1-2; D is possibly TRBD1 (5 bases). Per the germline V gene, CDR1 is MDHEN and CDR2 is SYDVKM. V was shortened by 3 bases and J by 14 bases, with 16 bases between the two germline ends. The CDR3 is 12 amino acids. The CDR3 loop reads CASSFMGDSKTF. In nucleotides, the CDR3 is TGTGCCAGCAGTTTTATGGGGGACTCGAAGACCTTC.

V is TRBV27 and J is TRBJ1-6; D is perhaps TRBD1 (5 bases). V dropped 1 base and J dropped 9 bases, with 13 bases sitting between them. Per germline, CDR1 MNHEY and CDR2 SMNVEV (reference sequence). The CDR3 is 15 residues long. The CDR3 loop is CASSLWPPTGSPLHF. The CDR3 bases are TGTGCCAGCAGTTTATGGCCACCAACAGGTTCACCCCTCCACTTT.

The V gene is TRBV27, the J gene TRBJ1-2; D might be TRBD1 (5 bases). This CDR3 has 14 amino acids. V was cut by 4 bases and J by 4 bases, with 13 bases left in between. The germline V gene has CDR1 MNHEY and CDR2 SMNVEV (reference sequence). CDR3 nucleotide sequence: TGTGCCAGCAGTTCGGTCAGGGAAGGCTATGGCTACACCTTC. This sequence encodes CASSSVREGYGYTF.

The chain has TRBV5-1 and TRBJ2-7; tentatively, D is TRBD2 (6 bases). V shed 2 bases and J shed 5 bases, with 14 bases lying between them. The germline CDR1 and CDR2 sequences are SGHRS and YFSETQ. CDR3 length: 14 residues. Here the CDR3 reads CASSFQTSSHEQYF. CDR3 sequence (DNA): TGCGCCAGCAGCTTCCAGACTAGTTCCCACGAGCAGTACTTC.

The gene calls are TRBV2 and TRBJ2-1, with D possibly TRBD1 on 6 matching bases. The CDR3 runs to 15 residues. V was cut by 6 bases and J by 4 bases, with 16 bases left in between. Germline loops: CDR1 SNHLY, CDR2 FYNNEI. DNA for the CDR3: TGTGCCAGCAGCTCAGGGGAAAATAGATACAATGAGCAGTTCTTC. As protein: CASSSGENRYNEQFF.

Regarding this clone: This specimen includes other DNA sequences encoding the same CDR3. This rearrangement joins TRBV4-1 to TRBJ1-2, with 9 bases lining up with TRBD1. CDR1 and CDR2 from the germline V gene are MGHRA and YSYEKL. This CDR3 spans 19 amino acids. V gave up 0 bases and J gave up 3 bases; unmatched junction bases: 14. As DNA, the CDR3 is TGCGCCAGCAGCCAAGAACAATACAGGGGGCGCAGGGGAGACTATGGCTACACCTTC. This translates into CASSQEQYRGRRGDYGYTF.